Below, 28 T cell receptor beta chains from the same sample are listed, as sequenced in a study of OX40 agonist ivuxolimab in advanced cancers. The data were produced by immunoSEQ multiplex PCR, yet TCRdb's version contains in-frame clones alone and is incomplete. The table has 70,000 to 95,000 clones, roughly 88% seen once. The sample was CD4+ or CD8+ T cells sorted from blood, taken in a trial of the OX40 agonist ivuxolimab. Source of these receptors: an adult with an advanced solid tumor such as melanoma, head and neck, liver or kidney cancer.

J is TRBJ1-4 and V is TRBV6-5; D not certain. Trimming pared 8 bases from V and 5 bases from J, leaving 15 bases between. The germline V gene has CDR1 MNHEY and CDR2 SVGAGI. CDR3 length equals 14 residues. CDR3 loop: CASVGAIRNEKLFF. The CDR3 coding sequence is TGTGCCAGCGTTGGAGCAATAAGGAATGAAAAACTGTTTTTT.

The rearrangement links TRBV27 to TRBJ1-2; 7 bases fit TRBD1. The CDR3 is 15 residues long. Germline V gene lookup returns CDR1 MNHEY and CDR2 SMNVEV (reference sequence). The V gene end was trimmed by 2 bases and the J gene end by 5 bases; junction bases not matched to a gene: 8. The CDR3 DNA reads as TGTGCCAGCAGTTTACGTGGGACAGAGCAATATGGCTACACCTTC. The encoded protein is CASSLRGTEQYGYTF.

The CDR3 bases are TGTGCCCGTGGACAGGGTTCGGGCGTTGGCACAGATACGCAGTATTTT. Amino acids: CARGQGSGVGTDTQYF. The chain links TRBV30 to TRBJ2-3; 8 bases align to TRBD1. V shed 8 bases, J shed 1 base, and the junction held 14 bases outside the gene matches. The germline CDR1 and CDR2 sequences are GTSNPN and SVGIG (reference sequence). The CDR3 is 16 amino acids.

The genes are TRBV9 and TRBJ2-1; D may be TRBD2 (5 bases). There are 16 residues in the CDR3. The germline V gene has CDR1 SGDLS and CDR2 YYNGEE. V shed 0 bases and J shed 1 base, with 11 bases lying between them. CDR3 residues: CASSVGFSDSYNEQFF. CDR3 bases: TGTGCCAGCAGCGTAGGATTTAGCGATTCCTACAATGAGCAGTTCTTC.

The CDR3 is CASSEGAGGNTIYF. CDR3 sequence (DNA): TGTGCCAGCAGTGAGGGGGCTGGGGGAAACACCATATATTTT. This rearrangement joins TRBV2 to TRBJ1-3; D perhaps matches TRBD1 (6 bases). V lost 3 bases and J 4 bases, leaving 10 bases between the germline ends. The V gene's germline CDR1 is SNHLY and CDR2 FYNNEI. The CDR3 has 14 amino acids. Variable domain in full (rest from reference TRBV2 and TRBJ1-3): EPEVTQTPSHQVTQMGQEVILRCVPISNHLYFYWYRQILGQKVEFLVSFYNNEISEKSEIFDDQFSVERPDGSNFTLKIRSTKLEDSAMYFCASSEGAGGNTIYFGEGSWLTVV.

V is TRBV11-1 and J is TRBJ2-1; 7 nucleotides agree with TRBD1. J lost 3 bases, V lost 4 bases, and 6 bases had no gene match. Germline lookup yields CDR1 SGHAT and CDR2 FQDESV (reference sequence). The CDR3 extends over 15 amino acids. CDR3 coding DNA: TGTGCCAGCAGCTCACCGGGACAGTTCTACAATGAGCAGTTCTTC. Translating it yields CASSSPGQFYNEQFF.

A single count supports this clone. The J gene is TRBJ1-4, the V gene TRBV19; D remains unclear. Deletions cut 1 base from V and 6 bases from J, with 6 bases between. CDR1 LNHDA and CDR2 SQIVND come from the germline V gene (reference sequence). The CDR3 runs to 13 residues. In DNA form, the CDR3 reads TGTGCCAGTAGTATAGGGCAGTATGAAAAACTGTTTTTT. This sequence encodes CASSIGQYEKLFF.

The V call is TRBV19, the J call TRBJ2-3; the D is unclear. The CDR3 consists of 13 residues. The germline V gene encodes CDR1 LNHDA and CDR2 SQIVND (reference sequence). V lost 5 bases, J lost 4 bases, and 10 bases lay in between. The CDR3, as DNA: TGTGCCAGTAGTGTGACCGGCGCAGATACGCAGTATTTT. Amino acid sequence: CASSVTGADTQYF.

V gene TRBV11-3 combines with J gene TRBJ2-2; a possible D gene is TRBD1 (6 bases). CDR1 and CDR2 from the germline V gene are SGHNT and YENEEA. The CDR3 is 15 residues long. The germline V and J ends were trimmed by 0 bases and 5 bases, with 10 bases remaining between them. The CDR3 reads CASSLEQGLTGELFF. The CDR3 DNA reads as TGTGCCAGCAGCTTAGAACAGGGTTTAACCGGGGAGCTGTTTTTT.

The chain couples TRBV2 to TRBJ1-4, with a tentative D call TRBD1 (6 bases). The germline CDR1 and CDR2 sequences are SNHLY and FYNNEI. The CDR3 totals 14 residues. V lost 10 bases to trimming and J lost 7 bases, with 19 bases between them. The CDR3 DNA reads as TGTGCCACCCGAGAACAGGGCTTTTCTGAAAAACTGTTTTTT. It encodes CATREQGFSEKLFF.

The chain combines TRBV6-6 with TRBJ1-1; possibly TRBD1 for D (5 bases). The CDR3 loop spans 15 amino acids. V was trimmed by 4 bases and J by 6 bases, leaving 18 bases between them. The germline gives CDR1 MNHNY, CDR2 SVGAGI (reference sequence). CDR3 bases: TGTGCCAGCAGTTCCTACGGTTGGGGGTTCGCTGAAGCTTTCTTT. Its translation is CASSSYGWGFAEAFF.

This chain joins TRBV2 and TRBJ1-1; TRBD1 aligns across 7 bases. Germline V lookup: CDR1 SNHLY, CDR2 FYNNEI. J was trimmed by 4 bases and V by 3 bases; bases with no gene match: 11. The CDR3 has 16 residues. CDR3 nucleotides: TGTGCCAGCAGTGACAGGGGGGACAGTGGAGGCACTGAAGCTTTCTTT. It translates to CASSDRGDSGGTEAFF.

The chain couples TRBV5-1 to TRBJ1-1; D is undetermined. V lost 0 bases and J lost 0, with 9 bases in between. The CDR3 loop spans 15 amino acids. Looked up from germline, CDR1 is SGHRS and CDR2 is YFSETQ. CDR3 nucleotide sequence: TGCGCCAGCAGCTTGGGAGGTCAGATGAACACTGAAGCTTTCTTT. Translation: CASSLGGQMNTEAFF. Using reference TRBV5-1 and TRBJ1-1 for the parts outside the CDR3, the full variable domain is KAGVTQTPRYLIKTRGQQVTLSCSPISGHRSVSWYQQTPGQGLQFLFEYFSETQRNKGNFPGRFSGRQFSNSRSEMNVSTLELGDSALYLCASSLGGQMNTEAFFGQGTRLTVV.

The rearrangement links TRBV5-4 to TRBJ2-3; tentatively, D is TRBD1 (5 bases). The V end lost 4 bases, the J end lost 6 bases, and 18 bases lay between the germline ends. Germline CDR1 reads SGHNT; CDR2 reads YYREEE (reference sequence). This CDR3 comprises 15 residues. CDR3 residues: CASSPDIGVGDTQYF. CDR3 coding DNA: TGTGCCAGCAGCCCGGACATAGGAGTGGGTGATACGCAGTATTTT.

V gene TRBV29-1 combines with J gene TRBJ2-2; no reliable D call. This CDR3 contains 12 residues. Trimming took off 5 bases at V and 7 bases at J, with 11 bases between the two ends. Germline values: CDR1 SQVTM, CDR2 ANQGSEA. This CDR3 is CSVRTIGGELFF. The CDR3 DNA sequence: TGCAGCGTTAGGACGATAGGCGGGGAGCTGTTTTTT.

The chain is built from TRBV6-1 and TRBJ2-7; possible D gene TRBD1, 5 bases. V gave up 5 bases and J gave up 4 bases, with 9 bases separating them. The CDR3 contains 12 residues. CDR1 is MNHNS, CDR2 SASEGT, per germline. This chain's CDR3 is CASSPDRYEQYV. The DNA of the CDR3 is TGTGCCAGCAGTCCTGACAGATACGAGCAGTACGTC.

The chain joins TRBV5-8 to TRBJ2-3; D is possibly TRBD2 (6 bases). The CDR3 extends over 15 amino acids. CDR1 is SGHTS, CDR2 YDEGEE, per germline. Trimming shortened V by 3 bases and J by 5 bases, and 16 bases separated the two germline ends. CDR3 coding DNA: TGTGCCAGCAGCTGGGCGGGACTTGGGGGAGATACGCAGTATTTT. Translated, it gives CASSWAGLGGDTQYF.

CDR3 nucleotide sequence: TGTGCCAGCAGCTTCAGGAGGGGACAGGGGGTTCGAGGCACAGATACGCAGTATTTT. It encodes CASSFRRGQGVRGTDTQYF. The J gene is TRBJ2-3, the V gene TRBV11-2, with 11 bases matching TRBD1. The junction had 12 bases not matched to a gene; V was cut back by 3 bases and J by 1 base. Germline assignment: CDR1 SGHAT and CDR2 FQNNGV. CDR3 length: 19 residues.

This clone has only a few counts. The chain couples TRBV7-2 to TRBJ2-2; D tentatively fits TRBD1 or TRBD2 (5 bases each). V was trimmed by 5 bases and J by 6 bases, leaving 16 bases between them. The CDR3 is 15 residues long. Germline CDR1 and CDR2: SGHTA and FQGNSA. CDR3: CASSHRTGRAGELFF. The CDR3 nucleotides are TGTGCCAGCAGCCACCGGACGGGACGAGCCGGGGAGCTGTTTTTT.

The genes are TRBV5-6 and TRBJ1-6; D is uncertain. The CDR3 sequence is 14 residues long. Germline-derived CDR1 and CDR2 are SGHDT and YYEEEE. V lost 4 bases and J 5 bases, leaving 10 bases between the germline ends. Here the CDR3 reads CASSLRADNSPLHF. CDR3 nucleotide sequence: TGTGCCAGCAGCCTCCGGGCCGATAATTCACCCCTCCACTTT.

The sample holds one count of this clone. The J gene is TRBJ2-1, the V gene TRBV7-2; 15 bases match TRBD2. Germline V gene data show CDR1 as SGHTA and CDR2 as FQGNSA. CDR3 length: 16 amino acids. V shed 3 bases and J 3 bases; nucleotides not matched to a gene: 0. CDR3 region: CASSLGLAGGYNEQFF. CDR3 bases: TGTGCCAGCAGCTTGGGACTAGCGGGGGGCTACAATGAGCAGTTCTTC. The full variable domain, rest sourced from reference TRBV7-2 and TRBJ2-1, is GAGVSQSPSNKVTEKGKDVELRCDPISGHTALYWYRQSLGQGLEFLIYFQGNSAPDKSGLPSDRFSAERTGGSVSTLTIQRTQQEDSAVYLCASSLGLAGGYNEQFFGPGTRLTVL.

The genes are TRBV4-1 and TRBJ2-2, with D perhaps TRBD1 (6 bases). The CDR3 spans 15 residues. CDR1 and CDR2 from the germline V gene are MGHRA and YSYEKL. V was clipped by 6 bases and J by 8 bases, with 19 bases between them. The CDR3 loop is CASRVWAAGAGELFF. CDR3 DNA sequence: TGCGCCAGCAGGGTTTGGGCGGCAGGGGCAGGGGAGCTGTTTTTT.

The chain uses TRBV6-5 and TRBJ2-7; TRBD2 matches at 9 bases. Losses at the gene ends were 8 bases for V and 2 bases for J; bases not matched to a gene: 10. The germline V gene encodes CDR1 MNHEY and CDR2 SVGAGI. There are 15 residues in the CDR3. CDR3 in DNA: TGTGCCAGCCGAGCGGGGGGCCCTCCCCCCTACGAGCAGTACGTC. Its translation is CASRAGGPPPYEQYV.

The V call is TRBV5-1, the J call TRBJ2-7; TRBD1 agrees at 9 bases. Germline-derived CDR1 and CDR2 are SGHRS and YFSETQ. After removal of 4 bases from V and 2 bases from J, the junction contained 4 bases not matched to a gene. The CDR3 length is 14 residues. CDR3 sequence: CASSKGTGTYEQYF. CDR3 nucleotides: TGCGCCAGCAGCAAAGGGACAGGGACCTACGAGCAGTACTTC.

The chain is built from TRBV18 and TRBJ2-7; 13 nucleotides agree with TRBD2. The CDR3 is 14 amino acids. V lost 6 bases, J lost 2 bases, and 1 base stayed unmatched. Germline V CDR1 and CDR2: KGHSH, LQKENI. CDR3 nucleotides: TGTGCCAGCTCGGGGACTAGCGGGGCCTACGAGCAGTACTTC. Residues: CASSGTSGAYEQYF. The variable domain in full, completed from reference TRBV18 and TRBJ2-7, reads NAGVMQNPRHLVRRRGQEARLRCSPMKGHSHVYWYRQLPEEGLKFMVYLQKENIIDESGMPKERFSAEFPKEGPSILRIQQVVRGDSAAYFCASSGTSGAYEQYFGPGTRLTVT.

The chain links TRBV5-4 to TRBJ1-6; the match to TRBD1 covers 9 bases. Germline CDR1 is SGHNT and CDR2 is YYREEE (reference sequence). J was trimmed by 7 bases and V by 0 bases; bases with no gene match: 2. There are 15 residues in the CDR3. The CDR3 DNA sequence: TGTGCCAGCAGCTTGGATGACAGGGGGAATTCACCCCTCCACTTT. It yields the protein CASSLDDRGNSPLHF.

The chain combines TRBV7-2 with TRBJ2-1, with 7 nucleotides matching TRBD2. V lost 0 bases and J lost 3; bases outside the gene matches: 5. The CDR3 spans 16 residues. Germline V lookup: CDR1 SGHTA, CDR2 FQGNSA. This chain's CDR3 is CASSLAGGNLYNEQFF. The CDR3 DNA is TGTGCCAGCAGCTTAGCGGGGGGGAACCTCTACAATGAGCAGTTCTTC.

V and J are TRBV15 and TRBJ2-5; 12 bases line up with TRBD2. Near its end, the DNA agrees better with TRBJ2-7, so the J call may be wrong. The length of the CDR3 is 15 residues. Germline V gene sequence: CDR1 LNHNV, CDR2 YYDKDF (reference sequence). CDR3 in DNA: TGTGCCACCAGCAGAGATCTAGCGGGGGGGCGCGAGCAGTACTTC. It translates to CATSRDLAGGREQYF.